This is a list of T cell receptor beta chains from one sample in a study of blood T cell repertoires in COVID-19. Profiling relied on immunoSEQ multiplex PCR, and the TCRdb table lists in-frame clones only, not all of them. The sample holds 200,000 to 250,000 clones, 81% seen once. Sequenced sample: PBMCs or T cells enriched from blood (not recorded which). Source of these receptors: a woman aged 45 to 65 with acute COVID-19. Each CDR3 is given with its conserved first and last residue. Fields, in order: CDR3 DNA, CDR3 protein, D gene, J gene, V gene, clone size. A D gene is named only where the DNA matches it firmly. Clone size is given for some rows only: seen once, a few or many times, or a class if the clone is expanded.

CDR3 DNA: TGTGCCAGCAGCTTATCCGGCCCCGACCCTAGAGGCTACGAGCAGTACTTC
CDR3 protein: CASSLSGPDPRGYEQYF
D gene: -
J gene: TRBJ2-7
V gene: TRBV7-3
clone size: -

CDR3 DNA: TGTGCCAGCAGTTACGGGGGGACTAGCGGGGCGGAAGAGACCCAGTACTTC
CDR3 protein: CASSYGGTSGAEETQYF
D gene: TRBD2
J gene: TRBJ2-5
V gene: TRBV6-2/TRBV6-3
clone size: few

CDR3 DNA: TGTGCCAGCAAAAGGATGGCGGGAGCCACCGGGGAGCTGTTTTTT
CDR3 protein: CASKRMAGATGELFF
D gene: TRBD2
J gene: TRBJ2-2
V gene: TRBV7-3
clone size: -

CDR3 DNA: TGTGCCAGTATGACCCGGACTCCCTCCTACGAGCAGTACTTC
CDR3 protein: CASMTRTPSYEQYF
D gene: -
J gene: TRBJ2-7
V gene: TRBV19
clone size: -

CDR3 DNA: TGTGCCAGCAGCCACAGGGGGCTGTTAGGGGCCTACGAGCAGTACTTC
CDR3 protein: CASSHRGLLGAYEQYF
D gene: TRBD1
J gene: TRBJ2-7
V gene: TRBV3-1/TRBV3-2
clone size: few

CDR3 DNA: TGTGCCAGCTCACCGCGAACAGGGACCACCGCCTACAATGAGCAGTTCTTC
CDR3 protein: CASSPRTGTTAYNEQFF
D gene: -
J gene: TRBJ2-1
V gene: TRBV18
clone size: -

CDR3 DNA: TGTGCCAGCAGCGTAGGTAATCAGCGGGGGGGCGACGAGCAGTACTTC
CDR3 protein: CASSVGNQRGGDEQYF
D gene: TRBD2
J gene: TRBJ2-7
V gene: TRBV9
clone size: -

CDR3 DNA: TGTGCCACCAGTGATTCTAGGGACGGAGGGCGGACTGAAGCTTTCTTT
CDR3 protein: CATSDSRDGGRTEAFF
D gene: -
J gene: TRBJ1-1
V gene: TRBV24-1
clone size: -

CDR3 DNA: TGTGCCAGCAGCGCGCCGACAGGGGGGTATGGCTACACCTTC
CDR3 protein: CASSAPTGGYGYTF
D gene: TRBD1
J gene: TRBJ1-2
V gene: TRBV9
clone size: -

CDR3 DNA: TGTGCCAGCAGCTTAGTTCAGGGAATCACCCGCCTCTCTAATGAAAAACTGTTTTTT
CDR3 protein: CASSLVQGITRLSNEKLFF
D gene: -
J gene: TRBJ1-4
V gene: TRBV7-4
clone size: -

CDR3 DNA: TGTGCCAGCAGCCTAACAGGGTACTCTGGAAACACCATATATTTT
CDR3 protein: CASSLTGYSGNTIYF
D gene: -
J gene: TRBJ1-3
V gene: TRBV7-8
clone size: -

CDR3 DNA: TGTGCCTTTTCGGGAGGGTCCTACAATGAGCAGTTCTTC
CDR3 protein: CAFSGGSYNEQFF
D gene: TRBD2
J gene: TRBJ2-1
V gene: TRBV4-2
clone size: once

CDR3 DNA: TGTGCCAGCAGCTTTACAGGGGGCAACGGTTACGAGCAGTACTTC
CDR3 protein: CASSFTGGNGYEQYF
D gene: TRBD1
J gene: TRBJ2-7
V gene: TRBV6-5
clone size: -

CDR3 DNA: TGCGCCAGCAGCCAAGGAATCCAGCGGGGGAACCAAGAGACCCAGTACTTC
CDR3 protein: CASSQGIQRGNQETQYF
D gene: TRBD2
J gene: TRBJ2-5
V gene: TRBV4-1
clone size: once

CDR3 DNA: TGCGCCAGCAGCCAAGAGACAGGCGGTTATTCACCCCTCCACTTT
CDR3 protein: CASSQETGGYSPLHF
D gene: -
J gene: TRBJ1-6
V gene: TRBV4-3
clone size: -

CDR3 DNA: TGTGCCAGTAGTATTTGGTCAGGGGGCGACTATGGCTACACCTTC
CDR3 protein: CASSIWSGGDYGYTF
D gene: TRBD1
J gene: TRBJ1-2
V gene: TRBV19
clone size: few

CDR3 DNA: TGTGCCAGCAGCCAAGCCGATTGGGCGGGATTCCGATACAATGAGCAGTTCTTC
CDR3 protein: CASSQADWAGFRYNEQFF
D gene: -
J gene: TRBJ2-1
V gene: TRBV3-1/TRBV3-2
clone size: few

CDR3 DNA: TGTGCCAGCAGCTACGGGACACTTAGCAATCAGCCCCAGCATTTT
CDR3 protein: CASSYGTLSNQPQHF
D gene: -
J gene: TRBJ1-5
V gene: TRBV5-5
clone size: -

CDR3 DNA: TGTGCCAGCAGCTTACTCGCGAGCTCCTATAATTCACCCCTCCACTTT
CDR3 protein: CASSLLASSYNSPLHF
D gene: -
J gene: TRBJ1-6
V gene: TRBV7-2
clone size: -

CDR3 DNA: TGTGCCAGCTCACAGACCGGACAGGGGGCGCGATATAATCAGCCCCAGCATTTT
CDR3 protein: CASSQTGQGARYNQPQHF
D gene: TRBD1
J gene: TRBJ1-5
V gene: TRBV18
clone size: -

CDR3 DNA: TGTGCCAGTAGTACCGCCCCGTGGACAGGGGACACCGGGGAGCTGTTTTTT
CDR3 protein: CASSTAPWTGDTGELFF
D gene: TRBD1
J gene: TRBJ2-2
V gene: TRBV19
clone size: -

CDR3 DNA: TGTGCCAGCTCACCAGCCCTAGCCGAGACCCAGTACTTC
CDR3 protein: CASSPALAETQYF
D gene: -
J gene: TRBJ2-5
V gene: TRBV18
clone size: -

CDR3 DNA: TGTGCCAGCAAGACAGGGACCCTGGGCACCGGGGAGCTGTTTTTT
CDR3 protein: CASKTGTLGTGELFF
D gene: TRBD1
J gene: TRBJ2-2
V gene: TRBV7-6
clone size: -

CDR3 DNA: TGTGCCAGCAGCTTCACAGGGGTTGGGGCCGGGGAGCTGTTTTTT
CDR3 protein: CASSFTGVGAGELFF
D gene: TRBD1
J gene: TRBJ2-2
V gene: TRBV7-9
clone size: -

CDR3 DNA: TGTGCCAGTAGTGAGGGACAGCTAAATTCACCCCTCCACTTT
CDR3 protein: CASSEGQLNSPLHF
D gene: TRBD1
J gene: TRBJ1-6
V gene: TRBV19
clone size: -

CDR3 DNA: TGTGCCAGCAGCGTAGACGCCAGTTTAGGCTACACCTTC
CDR3 protein: CASSVDASLGYTF
D gene: -
J gene: TRBJ1-2
V gene: TRBV9
clone size: -

CDR3 DNA: TGTGCCAGCAGCCAAGTTCCAACGGGAACCGGGGAGCTGTTTTTT
CDR3 protein: CASSQVPTGTGELFF
D gene: -
J gene: TRBJ2-2
V gene: TRBV14
clone size: -

CDR3 DNA: TGCAGCGTGGAATTACAGGGGAATCAGCCCCAGCATTTT
CDR3 protein: CSVELQGNQPQHF
D gene: TRBD1
J gene: TRBJ1-5
V gene: TRBV29-1
clone size: -

CDR3 DNA: TGTGCCAGTAGTCGGTCAGGGGCCCCCGATCAGCCCCAGCATTTT
CDR3 protein: CASSRSGAPDQPQHF
D gene: -
J gene: TRBJ1-5
V gene: TRBV19
clone size: few

CDR3 DNA: TGTGCCAGCAGCCAAGACCACGGGGGACAGAGAGAAGCTTTCTTT
CDR3 protein: CASSQDHGGQREAFF
D gene: TRBD1
J gene: TRBJ1-1
V gene: TRBV3-1/TRBV3-2
clone size: -

CDR3 DNA: TGCGCCAGCAGCCAAGATTTGGGGCGCGGCTACACCTTC
CDR3 protein: CASSQDLGRGYTF
D gene: -
J gene: TRBJ1-2
V gene: TRBV4-3
clone size: -

CDR3 DNA: TGTGCCAGCAGTTACGCAGGCCCTCCCAAAAACATTCAGTACTTC
CDR3 protein: CASSYAGPPKNIQYF
D gene: -
J gene: TRBJ2-4
V gene: TRBV6-2/TRBV6-3
clone size: -

CDR3 DNA: TGTGCCAGCAGTTTTTCCCGGGGTCGTCACGAGCAGTACTTC
CDR3 protein: CASSFSRGRHEQYF
D gene: -
J gene: TRBJ2-7
V gene: TRBV28
clone size: -

CDR3 DNA: TGTGCCAGGCCTCCAGGCGGGAGAACCTACGAGCAGTACTTC
CDR3 protein: CARPPGGRTYEQYF
D gene: TRBD2
J gene: TRBJ2-7
V gene: TRBV19
clone size: -

CDR3 DNA: TGTGCCAGTAGCCACAAACATTCGGGCACTGAAGCTTTCTTT
CDR3 protein: CASSHKHSGTEAFF
D gene: -
J gene: TRBJ1-1
V gene: TRBV19
clone size: few

CDR3 DNA: TGTGCCAGTAGTACAACTGGACAGGGCTCTTCGAATCAGCCCCAGCATTTT
CDR3 protein: CASSTTGQGSSNQPQHF
D gene: TRBD1
J gene: TRBJ1-5
V gene: TRBV19
clone size: few

CDR3 DNA: TGTGCCAGCAGTTTAGGGGCAGGCGACAATCAGCCCCAGCATTTT
CDR3 protein: CASSLGAGDNQPQHF
D gene: -
J gene: TRBJ1-5
V gene: TRBV28
clone size: -

CDR3 DNA: TGCGCCAGCAGCCAAGGTATTCAGGGAGGTCTTTCTGGAAACACCATATATTTT
CDR3 protein: CASSQGIQGGLSGNTIYF
D gene: -
J gene: TRBJ1-3
V gene: TRBV4-1
clone size: -

CDR3 DNA: TGTGCCCGCCGGGGGACTAGCGGGGGGCGGGATGAGCAGTTCTTC
CDR3 protein: CARRGTSGGRDEQFF
D gene: TRBD2
J gene: TRBJ2-1
V gene: TRBV28
clone size: -

CDR3 DNA: TGTGCCAGCAGCTTCCGGGACAACAATCAGCCCCAGCATTTT
CDR3 protein: CASSFRDNNQPQHF
D gene: -
J gene: TRBJ1-5
V gene: TRBV11-2
clone size: -

CDR3 DNA: TGTGCCAGCAGTCGACAGTGGGTGGGGGAGCAGTACTTC
CDR3 protein: CASSRQWVGEQYF
D gene: -
J gene: TRBJ2-7
V gene: TRBV7-2
clone size: -

CDR3 DNA: TGCGCCAGCAGCCAAGGCGGGTCGACCGGGGAGCTGTTTTTT
CDR3 protein: CASSQGGSTGELFF
D gene: -
J gene: TRBJ2-2
V gene: TRBV4-3
clone size: -

CDR3 DNA: TGTGCCAGCAGCTTAGGAGGGCCCAATTCTGGAAACACCATATATTTT
CDR3 protein: CASSLGGPNSGNTIYF
D gene: -
J gene: TRBJ1-3
V gene: TRBV7-2
clone size: -

CDR3 DNA: TGTGCCAGCAGTGTAACTAGCGGGACCTACAATGAGCAGTTCTTC
CDR3 protein: CASSVTSGTYNEQFF
D gene: TRBD2
J gene: TRBJ2-1
V gene: TRBV6-4
clone size: -

CDR3 DNA: TGTGCCAGTAGTAGCCGGGACGGGGGAAACTATGGCTACACCTTC
CDR3 protein: CASSSRDGGNYGYTF
D gene: -
J gene: TRBJ1-2
V gene: TRBV19
clone size: few

CDR3 DNA: TGTGCCAGCTCCCCCGGGACAGGTAATCCTAGCAATCAGCCCCAGCATTTT
CDR3 protein: CASSPGTGNPSNQPQHF
D gene: TRBD1
J gene: TRBJ1-5
V gene: TRBV18
clone size: -

CDR3 DNA: TGTGCCAGCAGCTTACTAATAGCGGGGGGCGAATCCTACAATGAGCAGTTCTTC
CDR3 protein: CASSLLIAGGESYNEQFF
D gene: TRBD2
J gene: TRBJ2-1
V gene: TRBV7-2
clone size: few

CDR3 DNA: TGCGCCAGCTCAGGGGGTATCTATAATTCACCCCTCCACTTT
CDR3 protein: CASSGGIYNSPLHF
D gene: TRBD1
J gene: TRBJ1-6
V gene: TRBV4-3
clone size: -

CDR3 DNA: TGTGCCAGCAGCCCGGGACAGGGGGCTTTCTACGAGCAGTACTTC
CDR3 protein: CASSPGQGAFYEQYF
D gene: TRBD1
J gene: TRBJ2-7
V gene: TRBV7-2
clone size: -

CDR3 DNA: TGTGCCAGCTCACCAGCTGGTGGCGGGACTCCGGGGGAGCAGTACTTC
CDR3 protein: CASSPAGGGTPGEQYF
D gene: -
J gene: TRBJ2-7
V gene: TRBV18
clone size: -

CDR3 DNA: TGTGCCAGCAGCTGGGGACAGGGGGCTAGTTCACCCCTCCACTTT
CDR3 protein: CASSWGQGASSPLHF
D gene: TRBD1
J gene: TRBJ1-6
V gene: TRBV7-2
clone size: -